The T cell receptor beta chain under discussion was sequenced for a study of T-cell memory formation after mild COVID-19 listed by TCRdb under 2021. With regard to the full study: Most TCR sequence clusters were specific to one of the two donors. Two young, previously healthy adult volunteers made up the cohort, one male and one female. In two donors, T-cell clones that expanded and contracted after mild COVID-19 were followed by sequencing TCRalpha and TCRbeta repertoires longitudinally.

These reads were obtained on an Illumina NovaSeq 6000. TCRalpha and TCRbeta cDNA libraries were built by 5'RACE with constant-segment primers, adding sample barcodes and unique molecular identifiers. RNA was extracted from every sample with Trizol reagent. Library amplification was performed in two PCR steps, and a second sample barcode and Illumina TruSeq adapters were introduced in the second step. Sequencing of libraries was performed on an Illumina NovaSeq with 2 x 150 bp paired-end reads. As for the original processing: Demultiplexing of reads and collapsing into UMI-guided consensus sequences were performed with migec v1.2.7. With mixcr v2.1.11, UMI consensuses were aligned to TRA and TRB V and J templates and assembled into clonotypes. A clonotype was counted as expanded or contracted only when both edgeR and NoisET called the clonotype significant, with the noise models trained on biological replicates. For edgeR calls, the thresholds were a false discovery rate-adjusted p below 0.01 and a log2 fold-change of 1. As an exploratory analysis of dynamics, max-normalized trajectories of the 1000 most abundant clonotypes were examined with PCA combined with hierarchical clustering. The CD4 or CD8 phenotype of responding clones was assigned using the separately sequenced CD4+ and CD8+ repertoires. In-frame beta chains were kept once TCRdb had trimmed the public reads at Q25 with fastp and called clones with MiXCR. CDR3 protein duplicates are merged, each entry listing the most common genes and DNA. TCRdb's processing, not the authors', yielded these V and J calls. The sample table holds under 300,000 distinct CDR3 sequences, of which 8% to 9.5% were seen once. Of the sample, 22% is held by the ten largest clones.

Results the study describes overall, beyond this receptor: Some responding clones were detected in pre-infection memory, which suggested that pre-existing cross-reactive memory T cells had joined the SARS-CoV-2 response. Contracting CD4+ clones appeared mostly in the CM and EM memory subsets, whereas CD8+ clones were enriched in EMRA. Balanced CD4/CD8 phenotypes were observed for clones contracting from day 15 to 85, whereas a bias towards CD4+ was observed for a second wave of clones expanding from day 15 to 37. The second-wave clones that peaked on day 37 were not confirmed to be SARS-CoV-2 specific. The study covered only a couple of mild cases, and larger cohorts including severe cases with pre-infection samples were considered necessary.

PBMCs were isolated by Ficoll-Paque density gradient centrifugation. This clonotype came up many times. Its antigen remains undetermined. The input lacks base qualities; no much larger clone sits a single base away. Between the V and J ends, shortened by 3 bases and 5 bases respectively, the junction contains 17 bases. The CDR3 holds 15 amino acids from the cysteine to the phenylalanine. The sequence is cut down to CDR3 DNA, 45 bases in frame from base 1. CDR1 and CDR2 are read off the germline V gene as SGHRS and YFSETQ. The rearrangement combines TRBV5-1 with TRBJ1-1, with a weak D call of TRBD1 (5 bases match). The specimen sequenced was PBMCs or a T cell subset sorted from them (not recorded which). The source is a young man who had mild COVID-19 (a few samples of this study predate the infection). The sample titles of this study are shuffled in the database, so cell type and time point are left out; the donor was told from shared clones. This receptor carries the CDR3 CASSSLNPGKTEAFF. The DNA sequence is as follows: TGCGCCAGCAGCTCCCTTAACCCAGGGAAAACTGAAGCTTTCTTT.